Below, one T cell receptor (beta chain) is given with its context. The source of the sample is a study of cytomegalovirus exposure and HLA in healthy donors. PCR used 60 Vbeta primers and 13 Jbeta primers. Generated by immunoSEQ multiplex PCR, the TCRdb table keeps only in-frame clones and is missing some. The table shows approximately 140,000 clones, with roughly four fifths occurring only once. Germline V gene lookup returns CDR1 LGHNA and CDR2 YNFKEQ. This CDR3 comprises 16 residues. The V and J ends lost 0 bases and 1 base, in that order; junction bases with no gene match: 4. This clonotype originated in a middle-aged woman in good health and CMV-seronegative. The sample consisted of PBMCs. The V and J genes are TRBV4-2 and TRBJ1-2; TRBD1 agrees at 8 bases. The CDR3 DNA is TGTGCCAGCAGCCAAGAGGGGACAGGAATTAACTATGGCTACACCTTC. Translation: CASSQEGTGINYGYTF.